This T cell receptor (beta chain) was recovered during a study of somatic mutations in cytotoxic T cells in rheumatoid arthritis. Study-level information: Patient blood (just over 29 ml EDTA) was taken immediately after diagnosis and before treatment. General study results and limits: Any difference in CD8+ T-cell clonality between patients who had rheumatoid arthritis and healthy controls who were age-matched was not statistically significant.

Researchers isolated CD4+ and CD8+ cells by positive magnetic bead selection and then checked their purity by flow cytometry. V lost 6 bases and J 1 base, leaving 10 bases between the germline ends. The CDR3 is 13 amino acids. Germline V gene lookup returns CDR1 MNHEY and CDR2 SMNVEV (reference sequence). As to this clone: What it binds is unknown.

As processed by the authors: Expanded CD8+ clones from patients, those larger than 1%, seldom had a match among published virus-specific TCRB sequences. Data came from immunoSEQ multiplex PCR; TCRdb stores just in-frame clones and leaves some out. Clone size and the V and J calls come from that table; the DNA yielded D and trimming. The repertoire holds 3,500 to 4,500 clones, about two thirds seen once, with 30% to 40% in the top ten. The sample was CD8+ T cells sorted from blood. This chain links TRBV27 with TRBJ2-7; D gene unclear. This receptor was obtained from an adult with rheumatoid arthritis. This CDR3 reads CASSVVSSYEQYF. In DNA form, the CDR3 reads TGTGCCAGCAGCGTGGTCAGTTCCTACGAGCAGTACTTC.